The 12 T cell receptor beta chains below come from one sample, sequenced in a study of blood T cell repertoires in COVID-19. Data came from immunoSEQ multiplex PCR; TCRdb stores just in-frame clones and leaves some out. The data contain approximately 220,000 clones, around 82% of them singletons. Sequenced material: PBMCs or T cells enriched from blood (not recorded which). The receptors originated from a woman in her 50s who had been exposed to COVID-19.

The gene calls are TRBV2 and TRBJ2-3; 9 bases agree with TRBD1. Looked up from germline, CDR1 is SNHLY and CDR2 is FYNNEI. V dropped 5 bases and J dropped 3; count of bases not matched to a gene: 9. CDR3 length: 16 amino acids. For the CDR3, the DNA is TGTGCCAGCAGTCCTACAGGGGGCGCGGTAACAGATACGCAGTATTTT. Its translation is CASSPTGGAVTDTQYF.

This chain connects TRBV25-1 to TRBJ1-6; D is unclear. This CDR3 region has 14 residues. V shed 3 bases and J shed 9 bases, with 12 bases lying between them. Germline V gene sequence: CDR1 MGHDK, CDR2 SYGVNS. CDR3 sequence: CASSDPGVSSPLHF. CDR3 nucleotide sequence: TGTGCCAGCAGTGACCCGGGAGTTAGTTCACCCCTCCACTTT. Variable domain in full (rest from reference TRBV25-1 and TRBJ1-6): EADIYQTPRYLVIGTGKKITLECSQTMGHDKMYWYQQDPGMELHLIHYSYGVNSTEKGDLSSESTVSRIRTEHFPLTLESARPSHTSQYLCASSDPGVSSPLHFGNGTRLTVT.

This chain joins TRBV2 and TRBJ1-5, with D hard to call. The CDR3 sequence is 19 residues long. The ends were cut back, 2 bases at V and 9 bases at J, with 29 bases in the middle. CDR1 and CDR2 (germline): SNHLY, FYNNEI. CDR3 DNA: TGTGCCAGCAGTGAATCGTCGGAGGTTGGAGGGCTCCCAAAACGGCCCCAGCATTTT. It codes for CASSESSEVGGLPKRPQHF.

The J gene is TRBJ2-5, the V gene TRBV7-6, with D perhaps matching TRBD2 (7 bases). CDR3 length equals 17 residues. Germline V gives CDR1 SGHVS, CDR2 FNYEAQ. The germline V and J ends were trimmed by 5 bases and 2 bases, with 21 bases remaining between them. The CDR3 DNA reads as TGTGCCAGCAGCCGCGGGGGCACAGGATCCATTCAAGAGACCCAGTACTTC. This sequence encodes CASSRGGTGSIQETQYF.

This clone showed up just once. The chain employs TRBV7-9 and TRBJ1-4; the match to TRBD1 covers 8 bases. Germline trimming cut 1 base from V and 3 bases from J; bases unmatched to any gene: 4. CDR3 length equals 16 residues. From germline, CDR1 is SEHNR and CDR2 FQNEAQ (reference sequence). The CDR3 DNA reads TGTGCCAGCAGCTTAGGTCCGACAGGGGCTAATGAAAAACTGTTTTTT. Its translation: CASSLGPTGANEKLFF.

The V gene is TRBV4-1, the J gene TRBJ2-2; possibly TRBD2 for D (6 bases). Germline V gene sequence: CDR1 MGHRA, CDR2 YSYEKL. V was pared by 0 bases and J by 2 bases, with 13 bases between. This CDR3 has 17 residues. CDR3 residues: CASSQEARTINTGELFF. Written as DNA, the CDR3 is TGCGCCAGCAGCCAAGAGGCCAGGACTATCAACACCGGGGAGCTGTTTTTT.

The rearrangement joins TRBV12-3 or TRBV12-4 to TRBJ1-3; D is unclear. With 8 bases removed from V and 7 bases from J, the gap between germline ends came to 6 bases. The CDR3 is 10 residues long. CDR3 nucleotide sequence: TGTGCCAGCTCCAGGAACACCATATATTTT. Encoded protein: CASSRNTIYF.

This chain links TRBV24-1 with TRBJ2-3, with D possibly being TRBD2 (6 bases). Germline V CDR1 and CDR2: KGHDR, SFDVKD. The CDR3 runs 13 residues. Trimming cost V 4 bases and J 9 bases, with 13 bases left between them. CDR3 DNA: TGTGCCACCAGTGACCTTGGAGGGGTCACGCAGTATTTT. Translated, it gives CATSDLGGVTQYF.

CDR3 region: CATSGRGEGAGNTIYF. The CDR3 nucleotides are TGTGCCACCAGTGGACGTGGGGAGGGGGCTGGAAACACCATATATTTT. The J gene is TRBJ1-3, the V gene TRBV24-1; tentative D call: TRBD1 (6 bases). CDR1 and CDR2 from the germline V gene are KGHDR and SFDVKD. Trimming stripped 5 bases from V and 2 bases from J, with 15 bases between. The CDR3 contains 16 residues.

This clone was seen just once. The J gene is TRBJ2-4, the V gene TRBV30, with a weak D call TRBD1 (5 bases). Trimming left V 5 bases short and J 0 bases short, with 8 bases between. The CDR3 runs to 13 residues. Germline V CDR1 and CDR2: GTSNPN, SVGIG (reference sequence). The DNA of the CDR3 is TGTGCCTGGGCCCAGGGAGCCAAAAACATTCAGTACTTC. Amino acids: CAWAQGAKNIQYF.

The chain combines TRBV7-9 with TRBJ1-2, with D uncertain. The CDR3 consists of 14 residues. Per the germline V gene, CDR1 is SEHNR and CDR2 is FQNEAQ (reference sequence). V shed 1 base and J shed 3 bases, with 9 bases lying between them. In DNA, the CDR3 is TGTGCCAGCAGCTTAGACGAGGGATACTATGGCTACACCTTC. Translation gives CASSLDEGYYGYTF.

This clone was detected only once. This chain joins TRBV7-9 and TRBJ1-1, with 7 bases aligning to TRBD1. The CDR3 has 14 residues. Germline V lookup: CDR1 SEHNR, CDR2 FQNEAQ (reference sequence). Trimming took 5 bases from V and 0 from J; bases not matched to a gene: 3. The CDR3 here is CASSPGTVNTEAFF. The DNA of the CDR3 is TGTGCCAGCAGCCCCGGGACAGTGAACACTGAAGCTTTCTTT.